This TCR beta chain was observed in a study of shared clonotypes between healthy human individuals. Trimming pared 9 bases from V and 0 bases from J, leaving 6 bases between. Germline V gives CDR1 LNHDA, CDR2 SQIVND (reference sequence). This CDR3 has 12 amino acids. In the naive CD8 group, cells lacked CD45RO and were positively selected for CCR7, so terminally differentiated effector memory CD45RA+ cells were left out. The donor population consisted of healthy HIV-negative adults with no recent acute infections or vaccinations. Findings and caveats of the study: Naive CD4 clonotype sharing across several donors was around 5.5%.

TCRdb keeps only in-frame clones here, not all; method: immunoSEQ multiplex PCR. In the table there are some 2.1 million clones, 85% to 95% of which are singletons. On this clone itself: Its antigen is unidentified. The sample contains more than one DNA sequence encoding this CDR3.

The clonotype comes from a man in his late teens or twenties in good health. Some clones in this sample may be carry-over from other donors' samples. V and J are TRBV19 and TRBJ2-4, with D perhaps TRBD1 (6 bases). Sequenced input: naive CD8+ T cells from PBMCs. CDR3: CASRGAKNIQYF. As DNA, the CDR3 is TGTGCCAGCAGGGGAGCCAAAAACATTCAGTACTTC.